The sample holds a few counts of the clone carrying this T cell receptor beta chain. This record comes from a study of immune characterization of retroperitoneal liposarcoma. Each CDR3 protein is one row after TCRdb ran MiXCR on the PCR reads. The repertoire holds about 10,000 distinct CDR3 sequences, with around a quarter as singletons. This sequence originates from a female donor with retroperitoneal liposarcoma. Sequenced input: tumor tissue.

Written as DNA, the CDR3 is TGTGCCAGCAGAACAGGGCTCGACTACGAGCAGTTCTTC. It codes for CASRTGLDYEQFF. This chain joins TRBV12-3 or TRBV12-4 and TRBJ2-1, with D perhaps TRBD1 (6 bases). V was clipped by 6 bases and J by 10 bases, with 16 bases between them. CDR3 size: 13 residues.